This is a list of T cell receptor beta chains from one sample in a study of blood T cells in healthy people across ages. TCRdb processed the 5' RACE reads anew with MiXCR; each CDR3 protein has one entry. The table includes around 820,000 distinct CDR3 sequences, 20% to 25% detected once. These sequences were also reported in another study, on T cells of mothers and their children.

Input material: blood. The receptors come from a boy younger than 18 in good health. The CDR3 runs from the conserved cysteine through the conserved F or W. D genes are given only for firm matches. Clone sizes are given selectively: once, few, many, or a class where the clone is expanded.

J gene,D gene,clone size,V gene,CDR3 DNA,CDR3 protein
TRBJ1-1,TRBD1,few,TRBV27,TGTGCCAGCAGTCCGCGGGACAGGGGGTACACTGAAGCTTTCTTT,CASSPRDRGYTEAFF
TRBJ2-7,TRBD2,few,TRBV9,TGTGCCAGCAGCGGCGGGACTAGCGGCTACGAGCAGTACTTC,CASSGGTSGYEQYF
TRBJ2-2,.,.,TRBV6-2/TRBV6-3,TGTGCCAGCAGCCGACTAGTAAGGTTGGAGGAGCTGTTTTTT,CASSRLVRLEELFF
TRBJ2-6,.,.,TRBV19,TGTGCCAGTATGGCAGCTTCCTCTGGGGCCAACGTCCTGACTTTC,CASMAASSGANVLTF
TRBJ1-5,TRBD1,.,TRBV12-3/TRBV12-4,TGTGCCATCGGGACAGGAGACTTTAATCAGCCCCAGCATTTT,CAIGTGDFNQPQHF
TRBJ1-5,.,few,TRBV10-3,TGTGCCATCAGTGGGGCAGAGCAGCCCCAGCATTTT,CAISGAEQPQHF
TRBJ2-7,.,.,TRBV12-3/TRBV12-4,TGTGCCAGCAGTTTCCCAGGGCTCCCCTACGAGCAGTACTTC,CASSFPGLPYEQYF
TRBJ2-5,TRBD2,.,TRBV4-1,TGCGCCAGCAGCCAACTTTTAGCGGGAGTTGGAGAGACCCAGTACTTC,CASSQLLAGVGETQYF
TRBJ2-2,.,.,TRBV9,TGTGCCAGCAGCGTACTTCCTAGCCTTTCGAACACCGGGGAGCTGTTTTTT,CASSVLPSLSNTGELFF
TRBJ1-1,.,.,TRBV7-6,TGTGCCAGCAGCTTTCCGCCGACAGGGAACACTGAAGCTTTCTTT,CASSFPPTGNTEAFF
TRBJ1-3,.,.,TRBV13,TGTGCCAGCAGCTCAACCGGGACTTGGGGGGACACCATATATTTT,CASSSTGTWGDTIYF
TRBJ1-1,TRBD1,few,TRBV7-2,TGTGCCAGCAGCCCGATTACAGGGGGCACTGAAGCTTTCTTT,CASSPITGGTEAFF
TRBJ2-5,.,.,TRBV10-2,TGCGCCAGCCTTAGTCCTCAAGAGACCCAGTACTTC,CASLSPQETQYF
TRBJ2-1,TRBD2,.,TRBV15,TGTGCCACCGGCACTCCACGGGACTACCACAATGAGCAGTTCTTC,CATGTPRDYHNEQFF
TRBJ2-7,TRBD1,few,TRBV28,TGTGCCAGCAGACCTTTCCCGGGACAGGGCGCCTACGAGCAGTACTTC,CASRPFPGQGAYEQYF
TRBJ2-1,.,many,TRBV4-1,TGCGCCAGCAGCCAAGCAAGCTCCTACAATGAGCAGTTCTTC,CASSQASSYNEQFF
TRBJ2-4,TRBD2,few,TRBV29-1,TGCAGCGTTGAAGATCGCGGTGGACTAGCGGGGGGGTTAGCCAAAAACATTCAGTACTTC,CSVEDRGGLAGGLAKNIQYF
TRBJ2-7,TRBD2,many,TRBV20-1,TGCAGTGCTAAAGAATGGACTAGCGGTTCCTACGAGCAGTACTTC,CSAKEWTSGSYEQYF
TRBJ1-5,.,once,TRBV5-5,TGTGCCAGCAGCCCATCGGAAGCCTGGAGCAATCAGCCCCAGCATTTT,CASSPSEAWSNQPQHF
TRBJ2-1,TRBD2,.,TRBV3-1,TGTGCCAGCAGCCTTTTCAGGACTAGCGGGGTAGTCCACAATGAGCAGTTCTTC,CASSLFRTSGVVHNEQFF
TRBJ2-3,.,.,TRBV24-1,TGTGCCACCAGTGATCGTTGGTGGACAGATACGCAGTATTTT,CATSDRWWTDTQYF
TRBJ2-3,.,.,TRBV29-1,TGCAGCGTGGGGGCAGGGGGGTCGGCAGATACGCAGTATTTT,CSVGAGGSADTQYF
TRBJ1-1,.,few,TRBV7-9,TGTGCCAGCAGCCGGGACGCGAACACTGAAGCTTTCTTT,CASSRDANTEAFF
TRBJ2-7,TRBD2,.,TRBV7-9,TGTGCCAGCAGCTTAGCGAGGAGCGGGGTGGACTACGAGCAGTACTTC,CASSLARSGVDYEQYF
TRBJ2-2,.,few,TRBV7-2,TGTGCCAGCAGCCTACTGAGGGATCGAACCGGGGAGCTGTTTTTT,CASSLLRDRTGELFF
TRBJ2-5,.,.,TRBV7-7,TGTGCTAGCAGCTTAGGGCCCTCCGGAGGGGGCGAGACCCAGTACTTC,CASSLGPSGGGETQYF
TRBJ2-5,.,few,TRBV5-5,TGTGCCAGCGGGCCCGGGCCCGGTGGGACCCAGTACTTC,CASGPGPGGTQYF
TRBJ2-5,.,.,TRBV5-4,TGTGCCAGCAGCTTGAGTTCAGGGGAAGAGACCCAGTACTTC,CASSLSSGEETQYF
TRBJ2-7,.,few,TRBV27,TGTGCCAGCAGTCCCGTCCTGACAGGGAGGGACGAGCAGTACTTC,CASSPVLTGRDEQYF
TRBJ2-5,.,.,TRBV6-5,TGTGCCAGCATCCCACCCGGTGGGGTTCAAGAGACCCAGTACTTC,CASIPPGGVQETQYF
TRBJ2-1,TRBD2,.,TRBV12-3/TRBV12-4,TGTGCCAGCAGTTTCCTGGGGTGGACTAGCCCAAAACAGGACAATGAGCAGTTCTTC,CASSFLGWTSPKQDNEQFF
TRBJ2-3,TRBD2,few,TRBV7-6,TGTGCCAGCAGCTTAGGTAGCGGGGCCCCAGATACGCAGTATTTT,CASSLGSGAPDTQYF
TRBJ2-1,.,once,TRBV5-1,TGCGCCAGCAGCTTGGAGTCTGACAATGAGCAGTTCTTC,CASSLESDNEQFF
TRBJ2-2,.,.,TRBV7-2,TGTGCCAGCAGCCCCCGAGGGCCCGGCACCGGGGAGCTGTTTTTT,CASSPRGPGTGELFF
TRBJ1-5,.,.,TRBV2,TGTGCCAGCAGTGCGCAGATTAGCAATCAGCCCCAGCATTTT,CASSAQISNQPQHF
TRBJ1-4,.,.,TRBV7-6,TGTGCCAGCAGCTTATCGAACCCCTCTAATGAAAAACTGTTTTTT,CASSLSNPSNEKLFF
TRBJ1-1,.,few,TRBV6-5,TGTGCCAGCAGTTACTCGAGTTTTTCGAAGAACACTGAAGCTTTCTTT,CASSYSSFSKNTEAFF
TRBJ1-1,.,.,TRBV6-2/TRBV6-3,TGTGCCAGCACCTGGGGGGCACAAAACACTGAAGCTTTCTTT,CASTWGAQNTEAFF
TRBJ2-7,.,.,TRBV7-2,TGTGCCAGCAGCTACGGACAGCGCTACGAGCAGTACTTC,CASSYGQRYEQYF
TRBJ1-2,.,few,TRBV6-5,TGTGCCAGCAGACCCGGCAGGCGCTATGGCTACACCTTC,CASRPGRRYGYTF
TRBJ1-2,TRBD1,.,TRBV20-1,TGCAGTGCTACCGGGACAGGGGGCCGACCGGGCTATGGCTACACCTTC,CSATGTGGRPGYGYTF